This passage covers 17 T cell receptor beta chains from one sample sequenced in a study of patients and donors after allogeneic stem cell transplantation. TCRdb re-derived calls from the RT-PCR reads in MiXCR, one entry per CDR3 protein. The data show some 160,000 distinct CDR3 sequences, more than 20% seen once. The material sequenced was blood, either unsorted or a sorted T cell fraction (not recorded which). The receptor set was obtained from a human donor who was either an allogeneic HSCT recipient or a stem cell or donor lymphocyte infusion donor (not recorded which). It is not recorded whose cells these are; they may come from a transplant donor.

This clonotype appeared a few times. The CDR3 protein is CSVEFGGQGVGELFF. As DNA, the CDR3 is TGCAGCGTTGAATTTGGAGGACAGGGAGTCGGGGAGCTGTTTTTT. This sequence joins TRBV29-1 and TRBJ2-2; 8 nucleotides line up with TRBD1. CDR3 size: 15 residues. Germline trimming cut 2 bases from V and 7 bases from J; bases unmatched to any gene: 9. Germline CDR1 is SQVTM and CDR2 is ANQGSEA.

The chain carries TRBV6-6 and TRBJ2-3, with 8 bases lining up with TRBD1. From germline, CDR1 is MNHNY and CDR2 SVGAGI (reference sequence). V dropped 6 bases and J dropped 4; count of bases not matched to a gene: 3. The CDR3 runs 13 residues. The CDR3 spells CASRDRDADTQYF. For the CDR3, the DNA is TGTGCCAGCAGGGACAGGGATGCAGATACGCAGTATTTT.

The chain couples TRBV20-1 to TRBJ2-7, with 9 bases that match TRBD2. In germline, CDR1 is DFQATT, CDR2 SNEGSKA (reference sequence). The CDR3 is made up of 15 amino acids. V dropped 1 base and J dropped 2; count of bases not matched to a gene: 6. The CDR3: CSARARGGGAYEQYF. The CDR3 coding sequence is TGCAGTGCTAGAGCCCGGGGCGGGGGGGCCTACGAGCAGTACTTC.

The V and J genes are TRBV6-5 and TRBJ1-5; D gene uncertain. From germline, CDR1 is MNHEY and CDR2 SVGAGI. V lost 10 bases and J 4 bases, leaving 11 bases between the germline ends. The CDR3 runs to 12 residues. CDR3 in DNA: TGTGCCACACCCGCCAGGAATCAGCCCCAGCATTTT. Protein: CATPARNQPQHF.

Ten or more counts support this clonotype. CDR3 DNA sequence: TGCGCCAGCAGCTTGGCGTTGAACACTGAAGCTTTCTTT. It yields the protein CASSLALNTEAFF. V usage is TRBV5-1 and J usage is TRBJ1-1; D unresolved. Germline CDR1 is SGHRS and CDR2 is YFSETQ. The V end was cut by 0 bases, the J end by 0 bases, with 3 bases between. The CDR3 covers 13 residues.

The chain carries TRBV7-2 and TRBJ2-3; 13 bases are a match to TRBD2. V shed 5 bases, J shed 5 bases, and the junction held 10 bases outside the gene matches. The CDR3 consists of 17 residues. Germline CDR1 reads SGHTA; CDR2 reads FQGNSA. The CDR3 loop reads CASSPKLAGGPIDTQYF. DNA of the CDR3: TGTGCCAGCAGCCCCAAACTAGCGGGGGGGCCGATAGATACGCAGTATTTT.

This clonotype showed up many times. The chain couples TRBV10-3 to TRBJ1-6; D ambiguous. This CDR3 has 12 residues. The V gene lost 3 bases and the J gene lost 10 bases, with 7 bases spanning the gap. The V gene's germline CDR1 is ENHRY and CDR2 SYGVKD. CDR3 coding DNA: TGTGCCATCAGTGAATGGGGATCACCCCTCCACTTT. Translating gives CAISEWGSPLHF.

There are a few counts of this clonotype. The chain joins TRBV7-2 to TRBJ1-5; D is uncertain. The CDR3 is 13 residues long. Germline CDR1 is SGHTA and CDR2 is FQGNSA. V lost 1 base and J 6 bases, leaving 7 bases between the germline ends. As DNA, the CDR3 is TGTGCCAGCAGCTTAGGTCGTAGTCAGCCCCAGCATTTT. Translated, it gives CASSLGRSQPQHF.

The genes are TRBV6-5 and TRBJ1-4; 9 bases fit TRBD1. This CDR3 has 14 residues. Trimming took 5 bases from V and 6 from J; bases not matched to a gene: 4. The V gene's germline CDR1 is MNHEY and CDR2 SVGAGI. For the CDR3, the DNA is TGTGCCAGCAGTCCCACAGGGGGCGATGAAAAACTGTTTTTT. Amino acid sequence: CASSPTGGDEKLFF.

The chain has TRBV6-5 and TRBJ1-1, with 10 positions matching TRBD1. J lost 10 bases, V lost 6 bases, and 20 bases had no gene match. The CDR3 runs to 17 residues. Germline lookup yields CDR1 MNHEY and CDR2 SVGAGI. The CDR3 sequence is CASSRRGTGDLRESAFF. The CDR3 bases are TGTGCCAGCAGCCGACGGGGGACAGGGGACTTACGGGAGTCAGCTTTCTTT.

The chain is built from TRBV7-8 and TRBJ1-3, with unresolved D. V lost 4 bases to trimming and J lost 0 bases, with 13 bases between them. From germline, CDR1 is SGHVS and CDR2 FQNEAQ. This CDR3 has 16 residues. The CDR3 sequence is CASSSWTGSSGNTIYF. CDR3 DNA: TGTGCCAGCAGCTCCTGGACTGGAAGCTCTGGAAACACCATATATTTT.

This clonotype showed up just a few times. The rearrangement uses TRBV21-1 and TRBJ2-7. TRBV21-1 has pseudogene status. This CDR3 region has 13 residues. CDR3 bases: TGTGCCAGCAGCAAAGCCGGTCGTCACGAGCAGTACTTC. Translating it yields CASSKAGRHEQYF.

This clonotype was recorded a few times. CDR3 sequence reads: CSADRDRDYNEQFF. In DNA form, the CDR3 reads TGCAGTGCTGACCGGGACAGGGACTACAATGAGCAGTTCTTC. The chain is built from TRBV20-1 and TRBJ2-1; 9 bases fit TRBD1. Germline CDR1 is DFQATT and CDR2 is SNEGSKA (reference sequence). The J segment lost 3 bases and the V segment lost 5 bases, leaving 5 bases of the junction unmatched. The CDR3 is made up of 14 amino acids.

In this sample, this clonotype turned up once. The CDR3 nucleotides read TGCGCCAGCAGGAACCTAAACAACAGGGGGCTTTTGTACGAGCAGTACTTC. Translated, it gives CASRNLNNRGLLYEQYF. The chain couples TRBV5-1 to TRBJ2-7; 9 bases agree with TRBD1. The V gene's germline CDR1 is SGHRS and CDR2 YFSETQ. This CDR3 region has 17 residues. The V and J ends lost 5 bases and 4 bases, in that order; junction bases with no gene match: 16.

This clonotype was seen once. The rearrangement links TRBV24-1 to TRBJ2-2; the match to TRBD1 covers 8 bases. Per the germline V gene, CDR1 is KGHDR and CDR2 is SFDVKD. The CDR3 sequence is 16 residues long. Trimming at V came to 1 base and at J to 6 bases, leaving 6 bases not matched to a gene. The CDR3 protein is CATSDFGRGQPGELFF. CDR3 bases: TGTGCCACCAGTGATTTTGGCAGGGGGCAACCCGGGGAGCTGTTTTTT.

A few counts support this clonotype. The V and J genes are TRBV9 and TRBJ1-2; 10 nucleotides line up with TRBD1. V gave up 0 bases and J gave up 4 bases; unmatched junction bases: 0. The CDR3 totals 14 residues. Looked up from germline, CDR1 is SGDLS and CDR2 is YYNGEE. The CDR3 is CASSVGTGGYGYTF. CDR3 in DNA: TGTGCCAGCAGCGTAGGGACAGGGGGCTATGGCTACACCTTC.

The chain recombines TRBV7-8 with TRBJ2-1, with 9 bases lining up with TRBD1. Germline CDR1 and CDR2: SGHVS and FQNEAQ. The CDR3 contains 14 residues. The ends lost 2 bases at V and 8 bases at J; junction bases unmatched: 4. The CDR3 DNA is TGTGCCAGCAGCTTAATTCGGACAGGGGATGAGCAGTTCTTC. Its protein is CASSLIRTGDEQFF.